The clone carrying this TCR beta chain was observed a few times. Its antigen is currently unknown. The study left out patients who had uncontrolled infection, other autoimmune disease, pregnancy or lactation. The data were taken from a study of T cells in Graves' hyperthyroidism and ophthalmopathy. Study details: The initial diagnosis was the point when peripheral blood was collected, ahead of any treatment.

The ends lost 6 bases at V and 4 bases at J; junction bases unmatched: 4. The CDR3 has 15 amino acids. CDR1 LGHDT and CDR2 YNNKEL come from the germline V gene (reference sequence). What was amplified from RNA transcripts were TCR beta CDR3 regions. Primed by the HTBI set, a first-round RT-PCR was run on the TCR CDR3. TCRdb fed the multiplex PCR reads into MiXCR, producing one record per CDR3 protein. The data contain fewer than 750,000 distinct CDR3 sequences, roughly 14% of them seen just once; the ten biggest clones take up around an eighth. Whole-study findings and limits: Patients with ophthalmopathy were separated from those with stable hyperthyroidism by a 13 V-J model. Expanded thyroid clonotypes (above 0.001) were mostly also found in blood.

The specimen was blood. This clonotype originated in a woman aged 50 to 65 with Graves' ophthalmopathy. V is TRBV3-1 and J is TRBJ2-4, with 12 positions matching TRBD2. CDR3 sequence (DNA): TGTGCCAGCAGTCTAGGGACTAGCGGGAAAAACATTCAGTACTTC. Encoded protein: CASSLGTSGKNIQYF.